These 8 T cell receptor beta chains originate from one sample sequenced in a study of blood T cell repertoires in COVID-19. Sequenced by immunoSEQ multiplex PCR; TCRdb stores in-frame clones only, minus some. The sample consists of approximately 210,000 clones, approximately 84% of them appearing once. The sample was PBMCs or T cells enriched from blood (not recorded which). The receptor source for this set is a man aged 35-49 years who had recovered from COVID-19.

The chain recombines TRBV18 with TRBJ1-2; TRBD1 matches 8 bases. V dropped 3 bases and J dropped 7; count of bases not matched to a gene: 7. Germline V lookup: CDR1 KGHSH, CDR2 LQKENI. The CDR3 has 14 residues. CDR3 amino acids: CASSPSTGAGGYTF. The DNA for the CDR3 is TGTGCCAGCTCACCGTCGACAGGGGCGGGTGGCTACACCTTC.

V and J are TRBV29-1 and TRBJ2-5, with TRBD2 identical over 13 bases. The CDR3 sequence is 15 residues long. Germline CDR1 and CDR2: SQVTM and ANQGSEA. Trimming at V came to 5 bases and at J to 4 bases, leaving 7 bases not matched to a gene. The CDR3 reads CSVLLAGGPRETQYF. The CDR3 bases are TGCAGCGTTTTACTAGCGGGAGGGCCTCGAGAGACCCAGTACTTC.

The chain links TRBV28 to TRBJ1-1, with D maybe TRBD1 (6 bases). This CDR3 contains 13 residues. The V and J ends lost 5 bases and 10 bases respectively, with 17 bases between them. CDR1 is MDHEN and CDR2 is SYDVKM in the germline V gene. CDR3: CASSLYTGMPAFF. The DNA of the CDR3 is TGTGCCAGCAGTCTCTATACAGGGATGCCAGCTTTCTTT.

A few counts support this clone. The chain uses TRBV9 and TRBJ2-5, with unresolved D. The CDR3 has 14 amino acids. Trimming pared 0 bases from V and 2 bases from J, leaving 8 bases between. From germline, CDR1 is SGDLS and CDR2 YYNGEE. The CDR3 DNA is TGTGCCAGCAGCGTAGGTTACAGACAAGAGACCCAGTACTTC. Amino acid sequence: CASSVGYRQETQYF. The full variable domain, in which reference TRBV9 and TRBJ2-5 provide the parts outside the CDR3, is DSGVTQTPKHLITATGQRVTLRCSPRSGDLSVYWYQQSLDQGLQFLIQYYNGEERAKGNILERFSAQQFPDLHSELNLSSLELGDSALYFCASSVGYRQETQYFGPGTRLLVL.

CDR3 amino acids: CASSSAARGETQYF. DNA for the CDR3: TGCGCCAGCAGCTCCGCAGCCAGGGGGGAGACCCAGTACTTC. The V gene is TRBV5-1, the J gene TRBJ2-5; 7 nucleotides match TRBD1. J was trimmed by 5 bases and V by 3 bases; bases with no gene match: 7. CDR1 SGHRS and CDR2 YFSETQ come from the germline V gene. The CDR3 runs to 14 residues.

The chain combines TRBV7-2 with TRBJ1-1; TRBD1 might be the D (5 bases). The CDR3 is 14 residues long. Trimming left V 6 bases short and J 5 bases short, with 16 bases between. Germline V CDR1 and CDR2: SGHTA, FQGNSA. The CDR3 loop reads CASSLIAGRTEAFF. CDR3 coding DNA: TGTGCCAGCAGTTTAATCGCAGGGCGGACTGAAGCTTTCTTT.

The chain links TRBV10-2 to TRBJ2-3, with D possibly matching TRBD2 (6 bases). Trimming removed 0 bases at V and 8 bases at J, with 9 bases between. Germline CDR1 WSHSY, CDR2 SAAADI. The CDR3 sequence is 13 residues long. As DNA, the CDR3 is TGCGCCAGCAGTGAGTCGATTAGCGGTACGCAGTATTTT. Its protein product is CASSESISGTQYF.

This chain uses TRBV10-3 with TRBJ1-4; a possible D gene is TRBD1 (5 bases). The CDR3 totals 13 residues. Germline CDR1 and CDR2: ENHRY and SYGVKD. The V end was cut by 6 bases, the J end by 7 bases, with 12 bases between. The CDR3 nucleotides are TGTGCCATCAGCAACAGGCCCACTGAAAAACTGTTTTTT. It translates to CAISNRPTEKLFF.